The source of this T cell receptor beta chain is a study of human T cells and chemical hapten exposure (dated by TCRdb to the early 2020s). Some background on the complete study: Libraries were pooled for sequencing, and per-sample TCR yields varied mainly because of small differences in library volumes within the pool. Peripheral blood TCR repertoire changes were tracked in vivo in alopecia patients during primary and secondary sensitization to the hapten diphenylcyclopropenone (DPC). For every blood RNA sample, sequencing covered both the TCR alpha and TCR beta chains.

Trimmed from V: 4 bases; trimmed from J: 4 bases; junction bases lacking a gene match: 8. CDR1 and CDR2, per the germline V gene (reference sequence), are MNHEY and SMNVEV. Measured from the cysteine to the phenylalanine, the CDR3 is 15 residues long. Here the CDR3 DNA is all that survives: 45 bases in frame from base 1. Library method: 5' RACE. Sequencing was performed on an Illumina MiSeq. During library preparation, unique molecular identifiers were attached to individual cDNA molecules so that TCRs could be counted quantitatively and reproducibly. The source study handled its data this way. The median number of TCRs per sample was some 100,000, ranging from roughly 23,224 to 700,000. The Decombinator software suite was used to annotate the V, J and CDR3 of the TCR reads. For PS versus PT1 abundance plots, all samples were subsampled to the same number of TCRs (28,000). Expanded TCRs were defined as absent before sensitization and observed at least eight times at the 2-week time point. TCRdb cleaned the public reads at Q25 with fastp, built clones with MiXCR and kept in-frame beta chains. Identical CDR3 protein sequences are pooled into one entry, listed with their most common genes and DNA. It is TCRdb's table, rather than the study itself, that gives the V and J calls and clone size. The sample table contains some 150,000 distinct CDR3 sequences; only one count was recorded for 4.1% of them. More than 1.2% of the sample comes from the top ten.

This clonotype was observed at least ten times. The target of this receptor is not known. No clone much larger than this one lies a single base away; base qualities are absent. Unfractionated whole blood was collected in Tempus Blood RNA tubes, and total RNA was extracted from that blood. Four or five healthy volunteers acted as controls for TCR sequencing and had blood drawn at day 0, 2 weeks and 6 weeks. The study at large found these results: The number of TCRs above 1 in 1000 frequency did not change with DPC sensitization; there was no evidence of global repertoire structure alterations. Repeated subsampling changed both the strength of the expansion versus patch-test correlation and the threshold at which the correlation became significant.

The V gene is TRBV27 and the J gene is TRBJ2-7; 9 bases in the junction line up with TRBD2. The origin of this receptor is a female donor in good health. The nucleotides are TGTGCCAGCAGTTCGACTAGCGGAAGGACTTACGAGCAGTACTTC. It translates as CASSSTSGRTYEQYF.